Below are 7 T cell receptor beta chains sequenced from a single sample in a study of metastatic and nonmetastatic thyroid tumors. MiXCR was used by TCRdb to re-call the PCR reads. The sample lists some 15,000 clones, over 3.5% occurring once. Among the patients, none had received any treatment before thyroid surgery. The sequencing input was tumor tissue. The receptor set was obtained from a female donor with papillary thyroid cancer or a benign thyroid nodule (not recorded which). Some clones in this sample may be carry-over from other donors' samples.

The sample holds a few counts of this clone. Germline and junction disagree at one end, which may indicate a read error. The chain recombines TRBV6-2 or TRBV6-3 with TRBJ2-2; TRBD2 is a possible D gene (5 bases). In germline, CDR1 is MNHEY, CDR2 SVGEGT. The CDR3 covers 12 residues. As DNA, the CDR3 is TGTGCCAGCATTTATAGGACCGGGGAGCAGTTATTT. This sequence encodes CASIYRTGEQLF.

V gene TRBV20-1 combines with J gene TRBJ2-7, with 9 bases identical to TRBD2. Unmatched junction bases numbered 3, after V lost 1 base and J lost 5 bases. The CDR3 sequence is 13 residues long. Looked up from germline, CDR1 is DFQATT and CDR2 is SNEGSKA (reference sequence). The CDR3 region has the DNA TGCAGTGCTAGAGTCCTAGCGGGAAACGAGCAGTACTTC. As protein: CSARVLAGNEQYF.

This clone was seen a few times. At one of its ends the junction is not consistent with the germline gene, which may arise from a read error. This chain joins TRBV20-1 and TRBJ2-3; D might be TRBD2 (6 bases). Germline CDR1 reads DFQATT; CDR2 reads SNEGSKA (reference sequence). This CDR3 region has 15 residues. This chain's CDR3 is CSAPATSSPYATQCF. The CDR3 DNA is TGCAGTGCTCCTGCTACTAGCAGTCCTTATGCTACGCAGTGTTTT.

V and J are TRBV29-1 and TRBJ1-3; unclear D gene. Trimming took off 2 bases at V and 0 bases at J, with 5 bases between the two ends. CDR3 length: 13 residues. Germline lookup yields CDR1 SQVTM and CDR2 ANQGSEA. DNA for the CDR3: TGCAGCGTTGAACTGAACTCTGGAAACACCATATATTTT. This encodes CSVELNSGNTIYF.

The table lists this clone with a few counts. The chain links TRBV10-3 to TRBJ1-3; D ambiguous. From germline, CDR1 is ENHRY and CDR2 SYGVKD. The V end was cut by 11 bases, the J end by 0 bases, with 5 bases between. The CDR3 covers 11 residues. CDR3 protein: CAVYSGNTIYF. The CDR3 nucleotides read TGTGCCGTTTACTCTGGAAACACCATATATTTT.

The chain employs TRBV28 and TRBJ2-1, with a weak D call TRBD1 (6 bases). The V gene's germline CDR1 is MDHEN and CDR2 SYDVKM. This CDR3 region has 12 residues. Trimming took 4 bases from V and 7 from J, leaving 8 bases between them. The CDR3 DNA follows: TGTGCCAGCAGTTCACAGGGAAATGAGCAGTTCTTC. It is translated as CASSSQGNEQFF.

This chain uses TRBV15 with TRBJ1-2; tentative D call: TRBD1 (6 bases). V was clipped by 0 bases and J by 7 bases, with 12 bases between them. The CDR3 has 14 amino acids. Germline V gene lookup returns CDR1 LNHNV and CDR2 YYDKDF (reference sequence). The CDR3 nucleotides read TGTGCCACCAGCAGAGATTCCCAAGGGGGTGGCTACACCTTC. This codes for CATSRDSQGGGYTF.